The clone carrying this TCR beta chain was recorded once. The antigen is undetermined. TCRdb's table, derived via immunoSEQ multiplex PCR, lists solely in-frame clones and lacks some. The sample lists approximately 70,000 clones, 80% to 90% occurring once. These data are taken from a study of T cell responses to AZD1222 COVID-19 vaccine. Study-level points and caveats: Per reports, nearly half of all spike-specific TCRs target regions that are unmutated in variants. An increase in Spike-specific TCR breadth and depth was observed after two AZD1222 doses. The donor cohort was predominantly white British with a female majority, and clonal diversity may have been underestimated. Repertoires were sampled only after the peak T cell response.

The CDR3 has 17 amino acids. Sequencing used peripheral blood, obtained on day 0 of AZD1222 vaccination. The sequence was obtained from an adult in good health. J is TRBJ2-3 and V is TRBV12-1; whether TRBD2, the table's D call, matches the DNA was not checked. TRBV12-1 is shown as a pseudogene. The CDR3 DNA follows: TGTGCCAGCAGCTTTCCCATTAACTCAAAATACACAGATACGCAGTATTTT. It translates to CASSFPINSKYTDTQYF.